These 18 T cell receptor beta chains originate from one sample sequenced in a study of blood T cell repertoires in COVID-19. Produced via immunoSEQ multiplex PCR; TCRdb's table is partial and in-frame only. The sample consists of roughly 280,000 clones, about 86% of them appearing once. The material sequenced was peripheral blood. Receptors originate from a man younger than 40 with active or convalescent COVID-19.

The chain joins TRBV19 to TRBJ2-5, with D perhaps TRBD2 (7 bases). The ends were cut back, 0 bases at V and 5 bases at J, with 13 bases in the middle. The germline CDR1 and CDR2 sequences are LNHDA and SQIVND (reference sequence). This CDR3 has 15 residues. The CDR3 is CASSIDGGGPETQYF. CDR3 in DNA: TGTGCCAGTAGTATAGATGGGGGGGGGCCGGAGACCCAGTACTTC.

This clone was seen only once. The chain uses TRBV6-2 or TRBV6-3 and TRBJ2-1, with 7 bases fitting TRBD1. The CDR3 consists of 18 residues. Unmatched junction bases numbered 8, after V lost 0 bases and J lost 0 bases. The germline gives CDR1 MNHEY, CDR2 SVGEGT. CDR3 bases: TGTGCCAGCAGTTACTCGATCGGTACAGGGGACTCCTACAATGAGCAGTTCTTC. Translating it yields CASSYSIGTGDSYNEQFF.

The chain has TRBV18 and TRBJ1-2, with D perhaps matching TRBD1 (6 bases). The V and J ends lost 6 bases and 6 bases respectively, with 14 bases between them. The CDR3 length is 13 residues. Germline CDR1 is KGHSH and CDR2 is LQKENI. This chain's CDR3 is CASSNRDNNGYTF. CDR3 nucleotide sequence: TGTGCCAGCTCGAACCGGGACAACAATGGCTACACCTTC. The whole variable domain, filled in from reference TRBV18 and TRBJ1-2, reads NAGVMQNPRHLVRRRGQEARLRCSPMKGHSHVYWYRQLPEEGLKFMVYLQKENIIDESGMPKERFSAEFPKEGPSILRIQQVVRGDSAAYFCASSNRDNNGYTFGSGTRLTVV.

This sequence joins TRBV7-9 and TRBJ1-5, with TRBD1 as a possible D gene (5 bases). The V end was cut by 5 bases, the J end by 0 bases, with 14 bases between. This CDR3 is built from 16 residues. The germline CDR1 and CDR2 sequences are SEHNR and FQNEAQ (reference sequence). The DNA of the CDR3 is TGTGCCAGCAGCCATGGGATAGGGGATAGCAATCAGCCCCAGCATTTT. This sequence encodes CASSHGIGDSNQPQHF.

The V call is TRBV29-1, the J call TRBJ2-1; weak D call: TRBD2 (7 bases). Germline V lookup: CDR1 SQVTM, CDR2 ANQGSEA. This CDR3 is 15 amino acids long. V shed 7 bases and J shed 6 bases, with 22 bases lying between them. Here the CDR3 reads CSATLQGGGSNEQFF. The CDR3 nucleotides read TGCAGCGCTACACTACAGGGAGGGGGGAGCAATGAGCAGTTCTTC.

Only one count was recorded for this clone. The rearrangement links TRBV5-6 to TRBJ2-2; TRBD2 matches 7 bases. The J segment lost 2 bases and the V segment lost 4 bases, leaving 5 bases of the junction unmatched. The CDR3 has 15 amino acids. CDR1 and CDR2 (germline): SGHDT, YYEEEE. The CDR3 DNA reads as TGTGCCAGCAGCCCCGGGACTACCAACACCGGGGAGCTGTTTTTT. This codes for CASSPGTTNTGELFF.

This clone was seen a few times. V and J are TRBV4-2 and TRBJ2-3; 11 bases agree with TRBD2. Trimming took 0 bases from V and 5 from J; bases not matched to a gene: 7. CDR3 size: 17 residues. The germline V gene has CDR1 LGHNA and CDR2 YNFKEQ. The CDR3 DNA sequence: TGTGCCAGCAGCCAAGATAGCGGGGGGGCCTTGGAAGATACGCAGTATTTT. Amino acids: CASSQDSGGALEDTQYF.

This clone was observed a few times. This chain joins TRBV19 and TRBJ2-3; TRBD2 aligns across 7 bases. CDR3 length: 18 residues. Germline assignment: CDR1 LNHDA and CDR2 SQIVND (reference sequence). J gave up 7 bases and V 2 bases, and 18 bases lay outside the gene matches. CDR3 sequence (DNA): TGTGCCAGTAGTATAAGGGCTCTTGCGGGGGAAATTGATAATACGCAGTATTTT. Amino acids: CASSIRALAGEIDNTQYF.

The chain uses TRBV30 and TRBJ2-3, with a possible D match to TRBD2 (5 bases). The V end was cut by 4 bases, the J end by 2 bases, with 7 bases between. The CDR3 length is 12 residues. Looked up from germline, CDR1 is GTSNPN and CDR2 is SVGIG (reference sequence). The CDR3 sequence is CAWTSNTDTQYF. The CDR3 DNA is TGTGCCTGGACTAGCAACACAGATACGCAGTATTTT.

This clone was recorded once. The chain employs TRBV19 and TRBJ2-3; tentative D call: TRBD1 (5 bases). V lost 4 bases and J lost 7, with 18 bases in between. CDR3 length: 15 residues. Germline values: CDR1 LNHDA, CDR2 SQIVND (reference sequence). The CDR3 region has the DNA TGTGCCAGTAGTACCCCGGACATTGGGCGGTATACGCAGTATTTT. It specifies CASSTPDIGRYTQYF. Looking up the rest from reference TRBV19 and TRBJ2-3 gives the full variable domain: DGGITQSPKYLFRKEGQNVTLSCEQNLNHDAMYWYRQDPGQGLRLIYYSQIVNDFQKGDIAEGYSVSREKKESFPLTVTSAQKNPTAFYLCASSTPDIGRYTQYFGPGTRLTVL.

The CDR3 DNA is TGTGCCAGCAGCTCCAGGGCTGATCAGCCCCAGCATTTT. It codes for CASSSRADQPQHF. V gene TRBV5-5 combines with J gene TRBJ1-5; D possibly corresponds to TRBD1 (5 bases). This CDR3 has 13 residues. V lost 3 bases to trimming and J lost 5 bases, with 9 bases between them. Germline V CDR1 and CDR2: SGHKS, YYEKEE (reference sequence).

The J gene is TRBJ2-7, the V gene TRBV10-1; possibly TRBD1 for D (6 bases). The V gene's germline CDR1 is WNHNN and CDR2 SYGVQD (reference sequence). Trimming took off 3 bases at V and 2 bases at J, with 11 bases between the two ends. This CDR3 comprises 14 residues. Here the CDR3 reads CASSDHRDTYEQYF. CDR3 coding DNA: TGCGCCAGCAGTGACCACCGGGACACCTACGAGCAGTACTTC.

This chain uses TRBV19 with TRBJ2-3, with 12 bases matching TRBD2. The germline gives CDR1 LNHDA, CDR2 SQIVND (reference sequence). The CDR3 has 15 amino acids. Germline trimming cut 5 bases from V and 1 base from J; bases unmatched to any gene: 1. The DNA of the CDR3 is TGTGCCAGTAGTCGGACTAGCGGGGGCACAGATACGCAGTATTTT. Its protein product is CASSRTSGGTDTQYF.

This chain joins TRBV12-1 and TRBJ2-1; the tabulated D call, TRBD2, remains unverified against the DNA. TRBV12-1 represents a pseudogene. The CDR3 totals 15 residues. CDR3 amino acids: CASSQPGLAHNEQFF. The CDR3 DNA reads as TGTGCCAGCAGCCAGCCGGGACTAGCCCACAATGAGCAGTTCTTC.

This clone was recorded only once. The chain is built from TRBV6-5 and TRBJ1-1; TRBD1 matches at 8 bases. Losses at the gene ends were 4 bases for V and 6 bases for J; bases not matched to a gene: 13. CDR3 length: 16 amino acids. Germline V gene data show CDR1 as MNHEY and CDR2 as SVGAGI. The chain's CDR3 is CASSSRPGQGYSEAFF. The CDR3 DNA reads TGTGCCAGCAGTTCTAGACCCGGACAGGGTTATTCTGAAGCTTTCTTT.

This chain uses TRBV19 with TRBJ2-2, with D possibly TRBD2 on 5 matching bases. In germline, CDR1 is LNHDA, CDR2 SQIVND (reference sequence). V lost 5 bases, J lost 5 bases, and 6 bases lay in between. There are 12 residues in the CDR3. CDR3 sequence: CASSRGTGELFF. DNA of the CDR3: TGTGCCAGTAGTCGAGGGACCGGGGAGCTGTTTTTT.

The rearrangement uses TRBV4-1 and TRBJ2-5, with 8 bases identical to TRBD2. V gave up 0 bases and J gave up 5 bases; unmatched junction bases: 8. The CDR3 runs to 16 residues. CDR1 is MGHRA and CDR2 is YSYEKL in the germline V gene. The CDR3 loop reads CASSQEGAGVFETQYF. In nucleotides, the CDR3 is TGCGCCAGCAGCCAAGAAGGAGCGGGGGTCTTCGAGACCCAGTACTTC.

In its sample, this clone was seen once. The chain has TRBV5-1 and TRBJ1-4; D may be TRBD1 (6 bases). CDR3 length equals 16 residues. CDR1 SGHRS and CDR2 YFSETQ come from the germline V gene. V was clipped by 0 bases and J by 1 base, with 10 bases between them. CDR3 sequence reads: CASSLAGGLTNEKLFF. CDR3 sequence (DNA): TGCGCCAGCAGCTTGGCCGGGGGGCTAACTAATGAAAAACTGTTTTTT. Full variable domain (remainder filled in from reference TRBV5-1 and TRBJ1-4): KAGVTQTPRYLIKTRGQQVTLSCSPISGHRSVSWYQQTPGQGLQFLFEYFSETQRNKGNFPGRFSGRQFSNSRSEMNVSTLELGDSALYLCASSLAGGLTNEKLFFGSGTQLSVL.